This TCR beta chain was found in a study of beta chain features in type 1 diabetes. This clone was observed a few times. Its antigen is unidentified. The germline V and J ends were trimmed by 3 bases and 7 bases, with 13 bases remaining between them. Per the germline V gene, CDR1 is LNHDA and CDR2 is SQIVND (reference sequence). This CDR3 is built from 14 residues. General study results and limits: All four CD4+ subsets of Type 1 diabetes patients contained TCRB CDR3s that were moderately but significantly shorter. For TCRB rearrangement, an influence of HLA type remained unresolved here. Fewer junction insertions and more nucleotide deletions appeared in type 1 diabetes patients.

Reverse transcription of all isolated RNA meant that expressed TCRB transcripts were sequenced. Each sample of naive, central memory or regulatory T cells had, on average, about 3.57 million reads. Assay: immunoSEQ multiplex PCR; the TCRdb copy retains only in-frame clones and omits some. The sample contains 250,000 to 350,000 clones, approximately 15% of which appear only once. The chain links TRBV19 to TRBJ1-5; D may be TRBD1 (5 bases). Sequences were obtained from naive CD4+ T cells from blood. The TCR was taken from a man aged 18 to 29 with type 1 diabetes. The CDR3 spells CASSIFTAGQPQHF. DNA for the CDR3: TGTGCCAGTAGTATTTTCACGGCAGGGCAGCCCCAGCATTTT. The variable domain in full, completed from reference TRBV19 and TRBJ1-5, reads DGGITQSPKYLFRKEGQNVTLSCEQNLNHDAMYWYRQDPGQGLRLIYYSQIVNDFQKGDIAEGYSVSREKKESFPLTVTSAQKNPTAFYLCASSIFTAGQPQHFGDGTRLSIL.